This TCR beta chain was captured by sequencing in a study of T cells after yellow fever vaccination. Study-wide results and caveats: Boosting was followed by the reappearance of most primary-vaccination clones (under 97% CD4, about 90% CD8). The presence of abundant clonotypes contaminating from the bulk population was possible in FACS-sorted repertoires.

5'RACE template switching produced TCR cDNA carrying a universal primer site and UMIs. TCRdb reprocessed the 5' RACE reads via MiXCR and lists one record per CDR3 protein. The sample has about 69,000 distinct CDR3 sequences, around 6.2% seen once. The CDR3 runs to 15 residues. Trimming took 0 bases from V and 1 from J, leaving 7 bases between them. The germline CDR1 and CDR2 sequences are LGHNA and YNFKEQ. This clonotype was counted ten times or more. What it binds is not known. V usage is TRBV4-2 and J usage is TRBJ1-5; D is unclear. This sequence was found in a man between 18 and 35 years old who received the YFV17D yellow fever vaccine. This sample comprised CD4+ T cells sorted from PBMCs, obtained around 16 days after the first yellow fever vaccination. This chain's CDR3 is CASSQDLSSNQPQHF. Written as DNA, the CDR3 is TGTGCCAGCAGCCAAGATTTGAGCAGCAATCAGCCCCAGCATTTT.